The 16 T cell receptor beta chains below were found in one sample sequenced in a study of blood T cell repertoires in COVID-19. Profiled with immunoSEQ multiplex PCR; TCRdb holds only in-frame clones, not every one. The sample has a few hundred thousand clones, nearly 90% seen once; the top ten hold about 9.8%. Sequencing input: peripheral blood. These receptor sequences come from a man between 18 and 29 years old with active or convalescent COVID-19.

For the CDR3, the DNA is TGTGCCAGCAGTTACCCGGGCACCATATATTTT. Translating it yields CASSYPGTIYF. The V call is TRBV12-3 or TRBV12-4, the J call TRBJ1-3, with D uncertain. V was clipped by 4 bases and J by 9 bases, with 7 bases between them. This CDR3 spans 11 amino acids.

The V gene is TRBV15, the J gene TRBJ2-7; possible D gene TRBD2, 5 bases. CDR1 and CDR2 from the germline V gene are LNHNV and YYDKDF (reference sequence). This CDR3 has 14 residues. Between the trimmed V and J ends, which lost 1 base and 3 bases, there was a span of 10 bases. In DNA form, the CDR3 reads TGTGCCACCAGCAGAGGTCCGGGGTTCTACGAGCAGTACTTC. It codes for CATSRGPGFYEQYF. The full variable domain, completed using reference TRBV15 and TRBJ2-7, is DAMVIQNPRYQVTQFGKPVTLSCSQTLNHNVMYWYQQKSSQAPKLLFHYYDKDFNNEADTPDNFQSRRPNTSFCFLDIRSPGLGDTAMYLCATSRGPGFYEQYFGPGTRLTVT.

The chain carries TRBV19 and TRBJ2-1; 16 nucleotides line up with TRBD2. This CDR3 is 16 amino acids long. The trim removed 6 bases at V and 2 bases at J, leaving 1 base unmatched. Germline values: CDR1 LNHDA, CDR2 SQIVND (reference sequence). CDR3 DNA: TGTGCCAGTAGCGGGACTAGCGGGGGGGCCTACAATGAGCAGTTCTTC. Translating it yields CASSGTSGGAYNEQFF.

The V gene is TRBV6-5, the J gene TRBJ1-2; the match to TRBD1 covers 8 bases. V lost 2 bases to trimming and J lost 3 bases; unmatched junction nucleotides: 5. This CDR3 region has 15 residues. From germline, CDR1 is MNHEY and CDR2 SVGAGI. CDR3 loop: CASSYRSGGHYGYTF. CDR3 bases: TGTGCCAGCAGTTACCGGTCAGGGGGCCACTATGGCTACACCTTC.

This clone was picked up many times. V and J are TRBV6-2 or TRBV6-3 and TRBJ2-7; D not certain. CDR3 size: 13 residues. Germline loops: CDR1 MNHEY, CDR2 SVGEGT. Trimming left V 0 bases short and J 3 bases short, with 6 bases between. The CDR3 DNA reads as TGTGCCAGCAGTTACTCACAGAACTACGAGCAGTACTTC. Its protein product is CASSYSQNYEQYF.

The genes are TRBV20-1 and TRBJ2-3, with D maybe TRBD1 (5 bases). Trimming shortened V by 5 bases and J by 3 bases, and 6 bases separated the two germline ends. CDR3 size: 11 residues. CDR1 DFQATT and CDR2 SNEGSKA come from the germline V gene (reference sequence). CDR3 coding DNA: TGCAGTGCTGGGGCAACAGATACGCAGTATTTT. It translates to CSAGATDTQYF.

The chain joins TRBV10-3 to TRBJ1-4; D is perhaps TRBD1 (6 bases). Germline-derived CDR1 and CDR2 are ENHRY and SYGVKD. V gave up 5 bases and J gave up 6 bases, with 16 bases separating them. The CDR3 runs to 15 residues. As DNA, the CDR3 is TGTGCCATCAGTCGATTGGGGGGGCGTGATGAAAAACTGTTTTTT. Translation: CAISRLGGRDEKLFF.

CDR3 protein: CASSYSTGPYEQYF. Written as DNA, the CDR3 is TGTGCCAGCAGTTACTCGACAGGGCCCTACGAGCAGTACTTC. This rearrangement joins TRBV6-2 or TRBV6-3 to TRBJ2-7, with TRBD1 matching 7 bases. J was trimmed by 2 bases and V by 0 bases; bases with no gene match: 1. The germline V gene encodes CDR1 MNHEY and CDR2 SVGEGT. This CDR3 has 14 residues.

This clone was counted once. The chain couples TRBV27 to TRBJ2-7, with D maybe TRBD2 (5 bases). CDR3 length: 13 amino acids. V lost 2 bases to trimming and J lost 3 bases, with 8 bases between them. CDR1 MNHEY and CDR2 SMNVEV come from the germline V gene (reference sequence). The CDR3 nucleotides are TGTGCCAGCAGTTTAGCCGGAGGCTACGAGCAGTACTTC. Translating gives CASSLAGGYEQYF.

The chain carries TRBV9 and TRBJ1-1; 8 bases are shared with TRBD1. The J segment lost 5 bases and the V segment lost 0 bases, leaving 6 bases of the junction unmatched. CDR1 is SGDLS and CDR2 is YYNGEE in the germline V gene. The CDR3 is 15 residues long. The DNA for the CDR3 is TGTGCCAGCAGCGTAGCCCCAGGGGGCGAGACTGAAGCTTTCTTT. Translating gives CASSVAPGGETEAFF. The entire variable domain, with the rest obtained from reference TRBV9 and TRBJ1-1, is as follows: DSGVTQTPKHLITATGQRVTLRCSPRSGDLSVYWYQQSLDQGLQFLIQYYNGEERAKGNILERFSAQQFPDLHSELNLSSLELGDSALYFCASSVAPGGETEAFFGQGTRLTVV.

The gene calls are TRBV13 and TRBJ1-4; no definite D call. CDR3 length: 14 residues. Trimming cost V 2 bases and J 10 bases, with 14 bases left between them. Germline-derived CDR1 and CDR2 are PRHDT and FYEKMQ (reference sequence). CDR3 bases: TGTGCCAGCAGCTTAATCCTCGAGCCCGGAAAACTGTTTTTT. Its translation: CASSLILEPGKLFF.

The chain recombines TRBV7-9 with TRBJ1-3, with D perhaps matching TRBD1 (5 bases). Germline loops: CDR1 SEHNR, CDR2 FQNEAQ (reference sequence). The CDR3 totals 17 residues. The V end lost 3 bases, the J end lost 0 bases, and 15 bases lay between the germline ends. CDR3 protein: CASSFRGGSSSGNTIYF. In nucleotides, the CDR3 is TGTGCCAGCAGCTTCCGTGGGGGGTCGAGCTCTGGAAACACCATATATTTT.

This clone was counted only a few times. The chain uses TRBV7-9 and TRBJ1-3; 10 positions agree with TRBD1. This CDR3 region has 12 residues. Germline CDR1 reads SEHNR; CDR2 reads FQNEAQ (reference sequence). The junction had 12 bases not matched to a gene; V was cut back by 11 bases and J by 14 bases. The CDR3 sequence is CAHLEGDRGLYF. CDR3 sequence (DNA): TGTGCCCATCTAGAGGGGGACAGGGGCCTATATTTT.

The chain carries TRBV9 and TRBJ1-2; D is unclear. This CDR3 is built from 16 residues. The V and J ends lost 3 bases and 2 bases respectively, with 17 bases between them. In germline, CDR1 is SGDLS, CDR2 YYNGEE. The chain's CDR3 is CASSGGRAGWNYGYTF. Written as DNA, the CDR3 is TGTGCCAGCAGCGGAGGGAGGGCCGGGTGGAACTATGGCTACACCTTC.

V is TRBV12-3 or TRBV12-4 and J is TRBJ1-1; TRBD1 agrees at 7 bases. The CDR3 consists of 11 residues. Trimming cost V 5 bases and J 7 bases; bases outside gene matches: 1. CDR3 nucleotides: TGTGCCAGCAGTCAGGGGGTTGAAGCTTTCTTT. As protein: CASSQGVEAFF.

The V call is TRBV7-6, the J call TRBJ1-1; D may be TRBD1 (5 bases). The CDR3 spans 16 residues. Trimming shortened V by 5 bases and J by 4 bases, and 20 bases separated the two germline ends. The germline V gene has CDR1 SGHVS and CDR2 FNYEAQ. DNA of the CDR3: TGTGCCAGCAGCCAAGGTCAGGGCGGGGGAGGCACTGAAGCTTTCTTT. This sequence encodes CASSQGQGGGGTEAFF.